This T cell receptor (beta chain) was sequenced for a study of memory B cells and T cells in multiple sclerosis. Findings and caveats of the study: Clone-set sizes differed between compartments, so shared clonotype counts needed normalization.

Repertoires were generated with immunoSEQ multiplex PCR, while TCRdb's copy carries only in-frame clones and drops some. The top ten clones hold 2.5% to 3.5% of a sample with 9,000 to 15,000 clones, roughly 86% of them seen once. The CDR3 spans 16 residues. The V gene end was trimmed by 6 bases and the J gene end by 6 bases; junction bases not matched to a gene: 13. CDR1 and CDR2 (germline): SNHLY, FYNNEI. With regard to this clone: Its target is not known.

Separate sequencing covered autoproliferating (CFSE-dim) and non-proliferating (CFSE-high) T cells from stimulus-free culture. Cultures began with approximately 52 million CFSE-labeled PBMCs, unstimulated for roughly seven days, with replicate wells pooled. Without exogenous stimuli, approximately 0.46 uM CFSE-labeled PBMCs were cultured serum-free. The rearrangement uses TRBV2 and TRBJ1-4, with 7 bases identical to TRBD1. Sequencing was done on a sample of PBMCs from blood kept in culture. This clonotype was obtained from a human donor with multiple sclerosis. CDR3 sequence (DNA): TGTGCCAGCAGAGAACCGGGACAGACATTCTATGAAAAACTGTTTTTT. It translates to CASREPGQTFYEKLFF.